These 3 T cell receptor beta chains share one sample of origin, sequenced in a study of post-analysis software for immune sequencing data. Libraries were made from TCR beta cDNA, and they carried unique molecular identifiers. Via MiXCR, TCRdb re-called the PCR reads, giving one row per CDR3 protein. This sample carries hundreds of thousands of distinct CDR3 sequences, 25% to 30% of them seen once, and the ten largest clones take around 0.56%. Notes on the study in general: Controls showed lower frequencies than patients for roughly 5 TRBV segments, and TRBV5-6, TRBV5-1 and TRBV20-1 were among these.

These receptors lack a known antigen. Sequencing input: blood. The receptor source for this set is a girl between 10 and 17 years old with multiple sclerosis.

This clonotype appeared a few times. The chain has TRBV20-1 and TRBJ2-1; 9 bases align to TRBD2. Germline V gene lookup returns CDR1 DFQATT and CDR2 SNEGSKA (reference sequence). This CDR3 is 15 amino acids long. V shed 1 base and J 7 bases; nucleotides not matched to a gene: 8. CDR3 amino acids: CSARAEAGGRNEQFF. CDR3 DNA sequence: TGCAGTGCTAGAGCGGAAGCGGGAGGAAGGAATGAGCAGTTCTTC.

This clonotype was seen a few times. The J gene is TRBJ2-7, the V gene TRBV20-1; TRBD1 matches at 7 bases. Germline values: CDR1 DFQATT, CDR2 SNEGSKA (reference sequence). Trimming cost V 0 bases and J 2 bases; bases outside gene matches: 7. This CDR3 has 15 amino acids. DNA for the CDR3: TGCAGTGCTAGAGATATTTCGGGACAGACCTACGAGCAGTACTTC. It specifies CSARDISGQTYEQYF.

The V call is TRBV10-3, the J call TRBJ1-5; perhaps TRBD1 as D (5 bases). Germline loops: CDR1 ENHRY, CDR2 SYGVKD. V was cut by 3 bases and J by 4 bases, with 10 bases left in between. The CDR3 consists of 14 residues. Here the CDR3 DNA reads TGTGCCATCAGTGAAGGGACGGTGAATCAGCCCCAGCATTTT. This sequence encodes CAISEGTVNQPQHF.